This T cell receptor (beta chain) was observed in a study of technical replicates of blood from a few donors. Using immunoSEQ multiplex PCR, the repertoire was profiled, and TCRdb retains in-frame clones only, with some absent. Found here are approximately 85,000 clones, about 93% of them singletons; the top ten hold over 0.25%. The length of the CDR3 is 12 residues. The ends were cut back, 11 bases at V and 3 bases at J, with 14 bases in the middle. The germline V gene has CDR1 MDHEN and CDR2 SYDVKM. The TCR originated in a human donor in good health. The sample taken for sequencing was T cells isolated from PBMCs. V is TRBV28 and J is TRBJ2-7; TRBD2 might be the D (5 bases). CDR3 coding DNA: TGTGCCCACAGCAACGGGGTCTACGAGCAGTACTTC. Protein product: CAHSNGVYEQYF.